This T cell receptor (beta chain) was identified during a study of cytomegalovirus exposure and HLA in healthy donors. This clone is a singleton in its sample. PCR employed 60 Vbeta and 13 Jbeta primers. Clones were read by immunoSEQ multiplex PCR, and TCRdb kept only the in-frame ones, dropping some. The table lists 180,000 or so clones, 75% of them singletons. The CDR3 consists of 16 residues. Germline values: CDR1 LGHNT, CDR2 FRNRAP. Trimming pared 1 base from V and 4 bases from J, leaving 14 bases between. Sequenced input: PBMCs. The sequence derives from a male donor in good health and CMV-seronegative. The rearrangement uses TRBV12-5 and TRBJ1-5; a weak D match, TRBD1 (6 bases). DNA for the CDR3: TGTGCTAGTGGTTTGGGGGGGCAAGGAAGGAATCAGCCCCAGCATTTT. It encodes CASGLGGQGRNQPQHF.